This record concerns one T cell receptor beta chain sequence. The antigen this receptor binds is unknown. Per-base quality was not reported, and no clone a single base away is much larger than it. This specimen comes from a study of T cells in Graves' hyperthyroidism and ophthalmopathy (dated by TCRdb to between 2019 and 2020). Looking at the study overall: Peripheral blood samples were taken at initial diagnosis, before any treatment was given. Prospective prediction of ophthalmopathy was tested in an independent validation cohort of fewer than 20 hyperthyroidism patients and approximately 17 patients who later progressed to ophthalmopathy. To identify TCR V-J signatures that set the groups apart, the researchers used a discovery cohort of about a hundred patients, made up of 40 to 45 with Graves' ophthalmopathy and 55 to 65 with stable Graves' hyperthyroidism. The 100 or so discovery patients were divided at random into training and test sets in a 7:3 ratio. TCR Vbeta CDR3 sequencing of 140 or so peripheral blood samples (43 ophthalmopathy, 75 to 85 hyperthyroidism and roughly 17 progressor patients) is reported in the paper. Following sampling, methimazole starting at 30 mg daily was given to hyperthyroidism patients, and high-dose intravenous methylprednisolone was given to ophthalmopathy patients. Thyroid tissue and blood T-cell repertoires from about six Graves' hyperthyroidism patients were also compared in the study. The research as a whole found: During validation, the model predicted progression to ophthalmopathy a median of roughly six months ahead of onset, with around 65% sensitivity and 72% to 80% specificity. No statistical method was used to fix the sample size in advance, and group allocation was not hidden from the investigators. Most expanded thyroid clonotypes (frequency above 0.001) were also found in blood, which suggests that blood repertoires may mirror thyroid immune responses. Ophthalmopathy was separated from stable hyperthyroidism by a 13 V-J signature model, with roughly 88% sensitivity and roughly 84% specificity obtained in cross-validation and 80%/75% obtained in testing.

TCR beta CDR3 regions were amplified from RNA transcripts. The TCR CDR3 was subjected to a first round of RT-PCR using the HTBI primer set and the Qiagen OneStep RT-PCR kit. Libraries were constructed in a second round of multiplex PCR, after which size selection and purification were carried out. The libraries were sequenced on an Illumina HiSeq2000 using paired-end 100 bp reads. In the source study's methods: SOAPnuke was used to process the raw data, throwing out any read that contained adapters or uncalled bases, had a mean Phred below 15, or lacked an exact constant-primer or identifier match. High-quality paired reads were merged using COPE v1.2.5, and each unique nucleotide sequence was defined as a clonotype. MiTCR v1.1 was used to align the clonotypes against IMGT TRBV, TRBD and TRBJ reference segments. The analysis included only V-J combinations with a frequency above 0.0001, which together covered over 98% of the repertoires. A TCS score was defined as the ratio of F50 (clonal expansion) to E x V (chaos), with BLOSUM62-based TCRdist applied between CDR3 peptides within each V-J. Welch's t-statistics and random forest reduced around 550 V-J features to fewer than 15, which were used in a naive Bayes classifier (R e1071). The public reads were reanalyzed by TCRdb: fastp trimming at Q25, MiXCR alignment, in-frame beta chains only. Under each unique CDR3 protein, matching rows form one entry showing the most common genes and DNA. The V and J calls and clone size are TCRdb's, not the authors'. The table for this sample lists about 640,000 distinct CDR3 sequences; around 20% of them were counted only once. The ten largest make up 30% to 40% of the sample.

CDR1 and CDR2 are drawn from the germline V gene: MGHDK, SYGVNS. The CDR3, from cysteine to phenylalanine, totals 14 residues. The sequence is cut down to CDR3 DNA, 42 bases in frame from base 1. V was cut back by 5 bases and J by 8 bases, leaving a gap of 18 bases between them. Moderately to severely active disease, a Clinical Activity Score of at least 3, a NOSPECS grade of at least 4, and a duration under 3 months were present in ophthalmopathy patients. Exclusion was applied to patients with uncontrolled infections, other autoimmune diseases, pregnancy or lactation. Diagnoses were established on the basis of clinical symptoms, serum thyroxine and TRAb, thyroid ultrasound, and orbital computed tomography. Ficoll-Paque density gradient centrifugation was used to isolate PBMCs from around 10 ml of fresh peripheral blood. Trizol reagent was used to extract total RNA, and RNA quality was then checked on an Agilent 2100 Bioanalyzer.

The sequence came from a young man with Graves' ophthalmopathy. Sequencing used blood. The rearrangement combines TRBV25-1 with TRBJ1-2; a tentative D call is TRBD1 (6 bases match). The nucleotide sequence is TGTGCCAGCAGTCCCCCTCGGGGGCGACGGGGCTACACCTTC. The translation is CASSPPRGRRGYTF.